A single sample gave rise to the 32 T cell receptor beta chains below, sequenced in a study of regulatory T cells in long-lasting Graves disease. Time point of the sample: newly diagnosed GD, antithyroid drugs for less than 3 months. PBMCs provided the RNA from which the TCR library was made. TCR beta libraries were built with iRepertoire HTBI primers and Arm-PCR of CDR3 regions. TCRdb reanalysed the multiplex PCR reads using MiXCR and keeps one entry per CDR3 protein. The sample lists approximately 300,000 distinct CDR3 sequences, 18% seen once, with about 40% in the top ten. Sequenced material: peripheral blood mononuclear cells (PBMCs), taken at new diagnosis, from a patient treated with antithyroid drugs. These receptors were taken from a female donor with Graves disease.

The chain is built from TRBV7-6 and TRBJ2-5; D gene unclear. V was trimmed by 3 bases and J by 2 bases, leaving 13 bases between them. The V gene's germline CDR1 is SGHVS and CDR2 FNYEAQ. The length of the CDR3 is 15 residues. CDR3 amino acids: CASSFPRIYQETQYF. The CDR3 DNA is TGTGCCAGCAGCTTTCCCCGTATTTATCAAGAGACCCAGTACTTC.

Comments on this clonotype: A read error is the likely source, as a far larger clone sits one nucleotide away. V gene TRBV7-2 combines with J gene TRBJ2-7; D unresolved. The CDR3 spans 11 residues. V lost 5 bases and J lost 7, with 9 bases in between. Per the germline V gene, CDR1 is SGHTA and CDR2 is FQGNSA. The CDR3 loop reads CASSPYNEQYF. The CDR3 bases are TGTGCCAGCAGCCCTTACAATGAGCAGTACTTC.

The V gene is TRBV6-5, the J gene TRBJ1-4, with D perhaps matching TRBD1 (5 bases). Looked up from germline, CDR1 is MNHEY and CDR2 is SVGAGI. The CDR3 is 16 amino acids. V gave up 0 bases and J gave up 4 bases, with 12 bases separating them. CDR3 bases: TGTGCCAGCAGTTACTCCGTGGGACTCCTTAATGAAAAACTGTTTTTT. This codes for CASSYSVGLLNEKLFF.

This clonotype appeared a few times. The CDR3 DNA reads TGCGCCAGCAGCTTCGGGGGTTCAGCTGAAAAACTGTTTTTT. This sequence encodes CASSFGGSAEKLFF. The chain uses TRBV5-1 and TRBJ1-4; D possibly corresponds to TRBD1 (5 bases). The ends were cut back, 2 bases at V and 7 bases at J, with 12 bases in the middle. The CDR3 loop spans 14 amino acids. Germline lookup yields CDR1 SGHRS and CDR2 YFSETQ.

The CDR3 loop is CASSLGGGSVNEQFF. In nucleotides, the CDR3 is TGTGCCAGCAGTTTAGGTGGGGGGAGCGTCAATGAGCAGTTCTTC. This sequence joins TRBV28 and TRBJ2-1; D is possibly TRBD2 (6 bases). In germline, CDR1 is MDHEN, CDR2 SYDVKM. V lost 2 bases and J lost 6, with 14 bases in between. The CDR3 is 15 amino acids.

The chain links TRBV19 to TRBJ1-1; the match to TRBD1 covers 11 bases. Per germline, CDR1 LNHDA and CDR2 SQIVND (reference sequence). There are 16 residues in the CDR3. Germline trimming cut 5 bases from V and 4 bases from J; bases unmatched to any gene: 9. CDR3 nucleotide sequence: TGTGCCAGTAGTGCATTCAAAGGGACAGGGGGCACTGAAGCTTTCTTT. It specifies CASSAFKGTGGTEAFF.

This clonotype was seen only a few times. This chain uses TRBV27 with TRBJ1-6; D call uncertain. This CDR3 has 15 amino acids. V lost 1 base, J lost 0 bases, and 4 bases lay in between. From germline, CDR1 is MNHEY and CDR2 SMNVEV (reference sequence). This CDR3 is CASSLWGSYNSPLHF. The CDR3 DNA sequence: TGTGCCAGCAGTTTATGGGGCTCCTATAATTCACCCCTCCACTTT.

This clonotype was observed many times. V usage is TRBV6-2 or TRBV6-3 and J usage is TRBJ2-1; the D gene could be TRBD1 or TRBD2 (5 bases each). CDR3 length: 13 residues. CDR1 and CDR2 (germline): MNHEY, SVGEGT. Trimming took off 8 bases at V and 4 bases at J, with 12 bases between the two ends. The CDR3: CASGGSAYNEQFF. The CDR3 DNA sequence: TGTGCCAGCGGGGGTAGCGCATACAATGAGCAGTTCTTC.

There are many counts of this clonotype. The genes are TRBV11-3 and TRBJ2-1, with 7 bases that match TRBD2. The CDR3 has 14 amino acids. The germline gives CDR1 SGHNT, CDR2 YENEEA. The V gene end was trimmed by 5 bases and the J gene end by 5 bases; junction bases not matched to a gene: 6. CDR3 coding DNA: TGTGCCAGCAGCGGAAGCGGGATAGACAATGAGCAGTTCTTC. This gives the protein CASSGSGIDNEQFF. Full variable domain (missing parts from reference TRBV11-3 and TRBJ2-1): EAGVVQSPRYKIIEKKQPVAFWCNPISGHNTLYWYLQNLGQGPELLIRYENEEAVDDSQLPKDRFSAERLKGVDSTLKIQPAELGDSAVYLCASSGSGIDNEQFFGPGTRLTVL.

This clonotype has ten or more counts. The genes are TRBV2 and TRBJ2-7; no clear D. Per the germline V gene, CDR1 is SNHLY and CDR2 is FYNNEI. This CDR3 comprises 11 residues. The V gene lost 6 bases and the J gene lost 3 bases, with 6 bases spanning the gap. For the CDR3, the DNA is TGTGCCAGCAGCTGGGACTACGAGCAGTACTTC. Translation: CASSWDYEQYF.

The table lists this clonotype with many counts. CDR3 in amino acids: CASSGYGDNKQFF. CDR3 in DNA: TGTGCCAGCAGCGGGTATGGAGACAACAAGCAGTTCTTC. The rearrangement links TRBV7-2 to TRBJ2-1; D gene ambiguous. The CDR3 length is 13 residues. Deletions cut 5 bases from V and 11 bases from J, with 16 bases between. Germline assignment: CDR1 SGHTA and CDR2 FQGNSA.

On this clonotype itself: Relative to the germline gene, one junction end is altered; a read error may explain this. This CDR3 is CASSLDRRAGTLSNEHFF. The CDR3 nucleotides are TGTGCCAGCAGCTTAGATAGGCGGGCGGGGACCCTCTCCAATGAGCACTTCTTC. The chain is built from TRBV11-2 and TRBJ2-1, with D perhaps TRBD2 (6 bases). This CDR3 is built from 18 residues. In germline, CDR1 is SGHAT, CDR2 FQNNGV.

This clonotype has only a few counts. The J gene is TRBJ2-1, the V gene TRBV5-1; 13 nucleotides line up with TRBD2. CDR3 length: 15 amino acids. Germline trimming cut 3 bases from V and 5 bases from J; bases unmatched to any gene: 2. The germline CDR1 and CDR2 sequences are SGHRS and YFSETQ. DNA for the CDR3: TGCGCCAGCAGCTACGGACTAGCGGGAGACAATGAGCAGTTCTTC. As protein: CASSYGLAGDNEQFF.

Many counts were recorded for this clonotype. The CDR3 nucleotides read TGTGCCAGCAGTTTATTGGGCGGAGGCCTTCGCGAGCAGTACTTC. Its translation is CASSLLGGGLREQYF. V and J are TRBV12-3 or TRBV12-4 and TRBJ2-7; D may be TRBD2 (5 bases). The CDR3 extends over 15 amino acids. Trimming removed 2 bases from V and 6 bases from J, with 17 bases in between.

The chain recombines TRBV7-9 with TRBJ2-3; 10 bases are shared with TRBD2. Unmatched junction bases numbered 7, after V lost 6 bases and J lost 4 bases. The CDR3 runs to 15 residues. Germline-derived CDR1 and CDR2 are SEHNR and FQNEAQ (reference sequence). The CDR3 reads CASSQLAGRSDTQYF. DNA for the CDR3: TGTGCCAGCAGTCAACTAGCGGGACGATCAGATACGCAGTATTTT.

This clonotype came up many times. The rearrangement links TRBV11-2 to TRBJ2-3; D is unclear. This CDR3 is 14 amino acids long. The V end was cut by 1 base, the J end by 3 bases, with 8 bases between. CDR1 and CDR2 (germline): SGHAT, FQNNGV. The CDR3 sequence is CASSLVTVTDTQYF. DNA for the CDR3: TGTGCCAGCAGCTTAGTAACGGTAACAGATACGCAGTATTTT.

The table lists this clonotype with many counts. The V and J genes are TRBV3-1 and TRBJ2-7, with 7 bases matching TRBD2. V trimming: 0 bases; J trimming: 0 bases; junction bases outside the gene matches: 5. Germline V gene sequence: CDR1 LGHDT, CDR2 YNNKEL (reference sequence). This CDR3 has 16 residues. CDR3 sequence: CASSQETSISSYEQYF. The CDR3 region has the DNA TGTGCCAGCAGCCAAGAGACTAGCATCTCCTCCTACGAGCAGTACTTC.

Many counts were recorded for this clonotype. This chain links TRBV11-3 with TRBJ2-2, with unresolved D. This CDR3 spans 13 amino acids. Per germline, CDR1 SGHNT and CDR2 YENEEA. Trimming left V 4 bases short and J 5 bases short, with 8 bases between. CDR3 protein: CASSSRRTGELFF. The CDR3 DNA follows: TGTGCCAGCAGCTCCCGACGGACCGGGGAGCTGTTTTTT. The whole variable domain, filled in from reference TRBV11-3 and TRBJ2-2, reads EAGVVQSPRYKIIEKKQPVAFWCNPISGHNTLYWYLQNLGQGPELLIRYENEEAVDDSQLPKDRFSAERLKGVDSTLKIQPAELGDSAVYLCASSSRRTGELFFGEGSRLTVL.

Comments on this clonotype: One base separates it from a far larger clone, so it is likely a read error. The gene calls are TRBV2 and TRBJ2-6, with TRBD1 identical over 7 bases. V shed 7 bases, J shed 0 bases, and the junction held 9 bases outside the gene matches. The CDR3 length is 17 residues. The V gene's germline CDR1 is SNHLY and CDR2 FYNNEI. The CDR3 region has the DNA TGTGCCAGCACCTCCGGGACAGCCCACTCTGGGGCCAACGTCCTGACTTTC. This translates into CASTSGTAHSGANVLTF.

This clonotype was seen ten or more times. The chain couples TRBV3-1 to TRBJ2-7; TRBD1 matches 12 bases. The CDR3 loop spans 18 amino acids. CDR1 is LGHDT and CDR2 is YNNKEL in the germline V gene (reference sequence). After removal of 0 bases from V and 3 bases from J, the junction contained 9 bases not matched to a gene. The CDR3 DNA reads as TGTGCCAGCAGCCAAGATGGGACAGGGGGCTTCCCTGACTACGAGCAGTACTTC. Translated: CASSQDGTGGFPDYEQYF.

The sample holds many counts of this clonotype. V and J are TRBV11-2 and TRBJ2-7; 8 bases are a match to TRBD1. This CDR3 contains 15 residues. Losses at the gene ends were 6 bases for V and 4 bases for J; bases not matched to a gene: 11. Germline CDR1 and CDR2: SGHAT and FQNNGV. As DNA, the CDR3 is TGTGCCAGCAGTCCCCCAGGGACAGGACCTTACGAGCAGTACTTC. Amino acids: CASSPPGTGPYEQYF.

This clonotype showed up many times. The rearrangement joins TRBV11-2 to TRBJ1-4; D gene unclear. The CDR3 runs to 15 residues. Looked up from germline, CDR1 is SGHAT and CDR2 is FQNNGV. Trimming took off 2 bases at V and 1 base at J, with 8 bases between the two ends. CDR3 in DNA: TGTGCCAGCAGCTTATTCAGTGGAACTAATGAAAAACTGTTTTTT. The encoded protein is CASSLFSGTNEKLFF.

In this sample, this clonotype turned up many times. The J gene is TRBJ1-5, the V gene TRBV12-3 or TRBV12-4; a weak D match, TRBD1 (5 bases). V shed 7 bases and J shed 0 bases, with 16 bases lying between them. The CDR3 sequence is 16 residues long. As DNA, the CDR3 is TGTGCCAGCAAACCATCTCGGGGCTATAGCAATCAGCCCCAGCATTTT. Translated, it gives CASKPSRGYSNQPQHF.

This clonotype was counted a few times. This may arise from a read error, as a much more abundant clone is one base away. The chain is built from TRBV6-1 and TRBJ2-2, with D tentatively TRBD2 (5 bases). Looked up from germline, CDR1 is MNHNS and CDR2 is SASEGT. CDR3 length equals 12 residues. The CDR3 DNA reads as TGTGCCAGCGAACGAGGCACCGGGGAGCCGTTTTTT. Its protein product is CASERGTGEPFF.

This chain uses TRBV5-6 with TRBJ2-5; either TRBD1 or TRBD2 may fit D (5 bases each). The ends were cut back, 1 base at V and 1 base at J, with 14 bases in the middle. The CDR3 consists of 16 residues. Germline CDR1 SGHDT, CDR2 YYEEEE. CDR3 sequence: CASSLFPGRVQETQYF. In DNA, the CDR3 is TGTGCCAGCAGCTTGTTCCCGGGGCGAGTCCAAGAGACCCAGTACTTC.

In this sample, this clonotype turned up many times. The V gene is TRBV12-3 or TRBV12-4, the J gene TRBJ2-7; D may be TRBD2 (7 bases). The ends were cut back, 3 bases at V and 6 bases at J, with 18 bases in the middle. The CDR3 extends over 15 amino acids. CDR3 loop: CASSLGGGTPREQYF. The CDR3 DNA follows: TGTGCCAGCAGTTTGGGGGGAGGGACACCCCGCGAGCAGTACTTC.

In this sample, this clonotype turned up many times. V and J are TRBV30 and TRBJ2-1; perhaps TRBD2 as D (6 bases). CDR1 and CDR2 from the germline V gene are GTSNPN and SVGIG (reference sequence). V lost 2 bases and J lost 5, with 16 bases in between. The CDR3 covers 15 residues. CDR3: CAWSPRGSGNNEQFF. As DNA, the CDR3 is TGTGCCTGGAGTCCCCGGGGTAGCGGAAACAATGAGCAGTTCTTC.

This clonotype was detected a few times. The chain couples TRBV5-5 to TRBJ2-2, with D unresolved. The CDR3 runs to 14 residues. CDR1 and CDR2 from the germline V gene are SGHKS and YYEKEE (reference sequence). V lost 0 bases to trimming and J lost 3 bases, with 6 bases between them. The CDR3 spells CASSLAPDTGELFF. The CDR3 DNA is TGTGCCAGCAGCTTGGCTCCAGACACCGGGGAGCTGTTTTTT.

As to this clonotype: Just one base apart from a much larger clone, this may be a read error. This CDR3 fails to terminate in the conserved phenylalanine or tryptophan, so it likely reflects a read error. The genes are TRBV7-2 and TRBJ2-3; no definite D call. The V end lost 2 bases, the J end lost 4 bases, and 13 bases lay between the germline ends. CDR3 length equals 15 residues. CDR1 is SGHTA and CDR2 is FQGNSA in the germline V gene. CDR3 sequence (DNA): TGTGCCAGCAGCTTATTTCTCCAGTCGTCAGATACGCAGTATTTG. Translation: CASSLFLQSSDTQYL.

Concerning this clonotype: The junction shows a germline mismatch at one end, possibly a read error. The V and J genes are TRBV6-1 and TRBJ2-7; 10 bases align to TRBD2. CDR3 length equals 15 residues. Per germline, CDR1 MNHNS and CDR2 SASEGT. CDR3 loop: CASIAPSGSSYEQCF. In nucleotides, the CDR3 is TGTGCCAGCATCGCCCCTAGCGGGAGCTCCTACGAGCAGTGCTTC.

CDR3 in amino acids: CASLMVAENNEKLFF. The CDR3 DNA reads TGTGCCAGCCTCATGGTGGCAGAAAATAATGAAAAACTGTTTTTT. This sequence joins TRBV2 and TRBJ1-4; unclear D gene. V lost 8 bases and J 4 bases, leaving 17 bases between the germline ends. Germline loops: CDR1 SNHLY, CDR2 FYNNEI. CDR3 length: 15 amino acids.

At least ten counts were recorded for this clonotype. The chain couples TRBV7-8 to TRBJ2-2, with 7 bases lining up with TRBD1. V was clipped by 1 base and J by 4 bases; unmatched bases: 3. The CDR3 sequence is 15 residues long. CDR1 and CDR2 from the germline V gene are SGHVS and FQNEAQ. CDR3 sequence (DNA): TGTGCCAGCAGCTTAGGGACAGGCATCACCGGGGAGCTGTTTTTT. Its translation is CASSLGTGITGELFF.